The entry that follows covers one T cell receptor beta chain sequence. This entry is derived from a study of shared clonotypes between healthy human individuals. TCRdb keeps only in-frame clones here, not all; method: immunoSEQ multiplex PCR. The sample carries some 1,100,000 clones, about four fifths recorded once. Trimming cost V 6 bases and J 4 bases; bases outside gene matches: 9. The length of the CDR3 is 15 residues. Germline V gene sequence: CDR1 ENHRY, CDR2 SYGVKD. Sequencing input: memory CD4+ T cells from PBMCs. Subset of the sample: CD45RA-negative fraction. The rearrangement links TRBV10-3 to TRBJ2-3; TRBD2 matches 8 bases. This sequence originates from a man aged 18 to 30 in good health. Some clones in this sample may be carry-over from other donors' samples. The CDR3 DNA reads TGTGCCATCAGGACGGGACTAGAGGGTCCAGATACGCAGTATTTT. Amino acids: CAIRTGLEGPDTQYF.